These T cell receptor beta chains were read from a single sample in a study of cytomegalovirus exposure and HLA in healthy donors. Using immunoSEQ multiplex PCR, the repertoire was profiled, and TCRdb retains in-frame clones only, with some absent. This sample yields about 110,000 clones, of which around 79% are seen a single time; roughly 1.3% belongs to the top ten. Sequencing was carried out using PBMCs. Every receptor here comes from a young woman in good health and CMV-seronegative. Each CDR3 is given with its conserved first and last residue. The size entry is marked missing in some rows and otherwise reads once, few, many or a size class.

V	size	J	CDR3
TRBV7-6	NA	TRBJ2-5	CASSLEGTSGRGETQYF
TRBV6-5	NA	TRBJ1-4	CATKDRGGTNEKLFF
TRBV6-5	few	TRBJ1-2	CASSYSRQYDYGYTF
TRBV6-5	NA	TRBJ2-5	CASSYVAGMGETQYF
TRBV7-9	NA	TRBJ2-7	CASSRTTDRNDEQYF
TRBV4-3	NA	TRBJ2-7	CASSQGLAGGLSYEQYF
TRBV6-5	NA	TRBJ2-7	CASRSYSHEQYF
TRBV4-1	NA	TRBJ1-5	CASSQGGGQINQPQHF
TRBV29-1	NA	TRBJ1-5	CSARTGGQPQHF
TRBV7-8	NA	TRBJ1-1	CASSLDRDTEAFF
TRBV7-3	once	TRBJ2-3	CASSHSNTDTQYF
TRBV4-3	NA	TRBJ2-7	CASSQELAGGYEQYF
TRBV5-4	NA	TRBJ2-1	CASSLGGAGSGINEQFF
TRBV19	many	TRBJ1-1	CASSRQNTEAFF